The clone carrying this TCR beta chain has just a few counts. Its target is unknown. This sample is drawn from a study of identical twins. A universal primer site was added by template switching, and unique molecular identifiers were carried by the cDNA. TCRdb re-analysed the 5' RACE reads in MiXCR, keeping a single row per CDR3 protein. The sample yields approximately 300,000 distinct CDR3 sequences, roughly 9.7% seen once. The CDR3 spans 18 residues. Germline values: CDR1 SGHAT, CDR2 FQDESV (reference sequence). V trimming: 4 bases; J trimming: 5 bases; junction bases outside the gene matches: 15. Study observations and caveats: Models predicted too little out-of-frame TCR alpha sharing in monozygotic twins. The study reached conclusions through statistical analysis that was cross-sectional, not following the same donors.

Healthy Caucasians were all of the donors. The sample was also reused in another study, on yellow fever vaccine responses in identical twins.

The receptor was derived from a woman between 18 and 29 years old in good health. This chain uses TRBV11-1 with TRBJ2-3, with 10 bases aligning to TRBD2. Sequenced material: CD8+ T cells sorted from blood. The CDR3 here is CASSSPGVAGGRGDTQYF. Written as DNA, the CDR3 is TGTGCCAGCAGCTCCCCGGGGGTAGCGGGGGGCCGCGGAGATACGCAGTATTTT.